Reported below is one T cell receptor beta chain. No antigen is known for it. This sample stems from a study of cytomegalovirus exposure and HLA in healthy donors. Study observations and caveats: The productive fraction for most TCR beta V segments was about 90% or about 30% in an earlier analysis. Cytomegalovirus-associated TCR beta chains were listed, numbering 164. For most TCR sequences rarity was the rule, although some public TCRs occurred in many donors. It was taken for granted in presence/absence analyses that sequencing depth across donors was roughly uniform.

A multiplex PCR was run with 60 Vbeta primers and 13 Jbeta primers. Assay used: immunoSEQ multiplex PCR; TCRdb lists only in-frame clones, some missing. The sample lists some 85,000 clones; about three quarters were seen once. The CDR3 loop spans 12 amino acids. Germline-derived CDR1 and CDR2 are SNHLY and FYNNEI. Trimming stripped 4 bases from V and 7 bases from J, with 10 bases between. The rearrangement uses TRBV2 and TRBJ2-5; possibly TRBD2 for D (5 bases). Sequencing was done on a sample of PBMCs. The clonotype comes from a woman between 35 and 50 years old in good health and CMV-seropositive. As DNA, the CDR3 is TGTGCCAGCAGTGTGTCTGGAGGGACCCAGTACTTC. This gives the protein CASSVSGGTQYF.